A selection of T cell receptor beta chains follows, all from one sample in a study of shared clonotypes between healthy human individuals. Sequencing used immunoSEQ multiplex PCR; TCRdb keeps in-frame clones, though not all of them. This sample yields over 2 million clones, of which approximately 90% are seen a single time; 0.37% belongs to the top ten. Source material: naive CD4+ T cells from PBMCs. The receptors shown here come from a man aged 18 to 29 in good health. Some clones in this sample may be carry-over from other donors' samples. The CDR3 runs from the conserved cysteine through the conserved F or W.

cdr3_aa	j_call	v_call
CASSSGTGGNQPQHF	TRBJ1-5	TRBV27
CASSPLQGWSTEAFF	TRBJ1-1	TRBV18
CASSRSGAHSYNEQFF	TRBJ2-1	TRBV28
CASPPRQGLKETQYF	TRBJ2-5	TRBV9
CASSAEGDMNTEAFF	TRBJ1-1	TRBV6-4
CASSLYPASNYGYTF	TRBJ1-2	TRBV5-6
CASGGWSRDRDTQYF	TRBJ2-3	TRBV28
CASSLSSPAAGYEQYF	TRBJ2-7	TRBV28
CSVSGAWYEQYF	TRBJ2-7	TRBV29-1
CAISGAGRTDTQYF	TRBJ2-3	TRBV10-3
CASSLAGLVPLTQYF	TRBJ2-7	TRBV27
CASSSPDTAYEQYF	TRBJ2-7	TRBV5-4
CASSTPGLAGLLAKNIQYF	TRBJ2-4	TRBV28
CASSGEGGGSQHF	TRBJ1-5	TRBV2
CASSLLDQPQHF	TRBJ1-5	TRBV28
CASSTPGQGAGEQYF	TRBJ2-7	TRBV28
CASSQGGGTGTRYEQYF	TRBJ2-7	TRBV4-3
CASSLGPGQGSYEQYF	TRBJ2-7	TRBV7-6
CASSLPGRSYEQYF	TRBJ2-7	TRBV7-2
CASSDGSLFRGYTF	TRBJ1-2	TRBV2
CASSLDLVYNEQFF	TRBJ2-1	TRBV11-2
CASSTGPSVYEQYF	TRBJ2-7	TRBV6-1
CASSSRDRAYEQYF	TRBJ2-7	TRBV27
CASSGQPNTGELFF	TRBJ2-2	TRBV6-1
CASSRGETQYF	TRBJ2-5	TRBV2
CASSLPLPDSGGADTQYF	TRBJ2-3	TRBV5-1
CASSLIRQPYEQYF	TRBJ2-7	TRBV11-2
CASSAFSLAGGTLETQYF	TRBJ2-5	TRBV28
CASSPGGSSGSFEQFF	TRBJ2-1	TRBV5-4
CASRLAGGYNEQFF	TRBJ2-1	TRBV4-1
CASSPDWSRSRTQYF	TRBJ2-3	TRBV27
CASSPVTSGAYEQYF	TRBJ2-7	TRBV5-1
CASARDPGGADTQYF	TRBJ2-3	TRBV19